The clone carrying this T cell receptor (beta chain) has a handful of counts. Sequencing was performed with immunoSEQ multiplex PCR; in TCRdb, only in-frame clones are kept and a portion is missing. Of hundreds of thousands of clones in the sample, about 88% were seen once. The sample is drawn from a study of blood T cell repertoires in COVID-19. Membership in each cohort depended on participant-reported clinical history. Germline V gene lookup returns CDR1 SGHRS and CDR2 YFSETQ. This CDR3 region has 16 residues. J lost 2 bases, V lost 4 bases, and 10 bases had no gene match. The chain carries TRBV5-1 and TRBJ2-5; 8 bases line up with TRBD1. The sequence came from a man younger than 40 with acute COVID-19. Material: PBMCs or T cells enriched from blood (not recorded which). The CDR3 DNA reads as TGCGCCAGCAGCCAGAATCATGGGACAGGTCAAGAGACCCAGTACTTC. Its translation: CASSQNHGTGQETQYF.